This passage covers 6 T cell receptor beta chains from one sample sequenced in a study of T cell clonality in common variable immunodeficiency. Study observations and caveats: Common variable immunodeficiency TCR beta sequences reportedly had fewer deletions and N-nucleotide insertions.

Which antigens these TCRs recognize remains unknown. The data were produced by immunoSEQ multiplex PCR, yet TCRdb's version contains in-frame clones alone and is incomplete. The sample presents about 28,000 clones, none singletons. The sequenced sample consisted of peripheral blood mononuclear cells. The receptors come from a human donor with common variable immunodeficiency.

The CDR3 sequence is CASSEWDSFTDTQYF. CDR3 DNA, as far as it was read: TGTGCCAGCAGTGAATGGGACTCATTCACAGATACG. The rearrangement uses TRBV2 and TRBJ2-3, with D maybe TRBD2 (6 bases). Read sequence stops 3 residues before the CDR3 end, and the germline J gene provides the missing end. The V gene's germline CDR1 is SNHLY and CDR2 FYNNEI. Between the trimmed V and J ends, which lost 2 bases and 2 bases, there was a span of 11 bases. CDR3 size: 15 residues.

This clone was detected only a few times. The read is 3 residues too short to cover the CDR3 end, so that end is filled in from the germline J gene. The V gene is TRBV6-1, the J gene TRBJ1-1; TRBD1 might be the D (5 bases). Germline lookup yields CDR1 MNHNS and CDR2 SASEGT. The CDR3 contains 13 residues. Partial CDR3 DNA: TGTGCCAGCAGTGCCCGCAGGGAAGGGGAA. Its translation: CASSARREGE. The entire CDR3 protein reads CASSARREGEAFF.

This clone appeared a few times. Read data end 3 residues before the CDR3 end; the end is taken from the germline J gene. This chain joins TRBV30 and TRBJ2-3; D gene ambiguous. The CDR3 is 11 amino acids. V lost 0 bases, J lost 7 bases, and 5 bases lay in between. Per germline, CDR1 GTSNPN and CDR2 SVGIG (reference sequence). Partial CDR3 DNA: TGTGCCTGGAGTGTACAGAATACG. Translation gives CAWSVQNT. The full CDR3 protein reads CAWSVQNTQYF.

This clone was counted at least ten times. The read terminates 3 residues ahead of where the CDR3 ends, so the germline J gene completes it. V is TRBV19 and J is TRBJ2-4; 8 bases align to TRBD2. V was pared by 6 bases and J by 6 bases, with 10 bases of the junction left unmatched. Germline-derived CDR1 and CDR2 are LNHDA and SQIVND (reference sequence). CDR3 length: 15 residues. The part of the CDR3 DNA that was read is TGTGCCAGTAGCACTATAGCGGGGTCCGGAAACATT. Translated, it gives CASSTIAGSGNI. The whole CDR3 protein reads CASSTIAGSGNIQYF.

This clone was found a few times. The read is 3 residues too short to cover the CDR3 end, so that end is filled in from the germline J gene. The chain combines TRBV2 with TRBJ2-3; 8 bases line up with TRBD2. Per germline, CDR1 SNHLY and CDR2 FYNNEI. The CDR3 totals 15 residues. V trimming: 6 bases; J trimming: 4 bases; junction bases outside the gene matches: 9. CDR3: CASRAGTSQSDTQYF. CDR3 bases read: TGTGCCAGCAGGGCCGGGACTAGTCAGTCAGATACG. The full variable domain, its missing parts supplied by reference TRBV2 and TRBJ2-3, is EPEVTQTPSHQVTQMGQEVILRCVPISNHLYFYWYRQILGQKVEFLVSFYNNEISEKSEIFDDQFSVERPDGSNFTLKIRSTKLEDSAMYFCASRAGTSQSDTQYFGPGTRLTVL.

This clone was recorded at least ten times. Read data end 3 residues before the CDR3 end; the end is taken from the germline J gene. The chain uses TRBV11-3 and TRBJ2-1, with D possibly being TRBD2 (6 bases). The V end lost 1 base, the J end lost 2 bases, and 6 bases lay between the germline ends. The CDR3 has 14 residues. CDR1 and CDR2 from the germline V gene are SGHNT and YENEEA. The covered CDR3 bases are TGTGCCAGCAGCTTAGGGGGGGCCTACAATGAG. It specifies CASSLGGAYNE. The full-length CDR3 reads as CASSLGGAYNEQFF.